The present T cell receptor beta chain was sequenced within a study of CD8+CD57+ T cells in acquired aplastic anemia (dated 2018 in TCRdb). A note on the overall study: On average, sorted CD4+ and CD8+ cells yielded 2.5 to 3.5 ug of extracted DNA, with a range of about 0.18 to 27.4 ug. A CD8+CD57+ expansion meant a frequency higher than the mean frequency seen in healthy subjects. Broader findings and caveats from the paper: CD8+ Simpson's diversity did not differ significantly between patients and healthy controls (P=0.060). Some 30 CD8+ CDR3 sequences were found to be shared between patients and controls, but these sequences appeared to be highly expressed in patients and within the immunodominant clones of the patients.

Genomic DNA was used as template for profiling of TCR beta VDJ combinations and CDR3 sequences. An Illumina HiSeq 2000 was used for TCR repertoire sequencing. The paper's data handling went like this. TRBV/TRBJ rearrangement plots, CDR3 size and DJ length profiles, and Simpson's diversity index were used to assess repertoires. The immunodominant clone was defined as the most abundant DNA sequence in deep sequencing data. CDR3 amino acid sequences were checked for sharing across subjects and were also compared against the VDJdb database and published repertoires. The public sequencing data were trimmed at Q25 with fastp and processed into clonotypes with MiXCR by TCRdb, which kept only in-frame beta chains. Every entry covers one CDR3 protein and lists the most common genes and DNA from its rows. TCRdb, not the original authors, processed these V and J calls. In all, the sample holds some 140,000 distinct CDR3 sequences, and around half of those were seen once. The ten largest clones represent about 12% of the sample.

The CDR3 numbers 15 residues from cysteine through phenylalanine. The CDR3 DNA has 45 bases and is translated from base 1. The germline V end is reduced by 4 bases and the J end by 3 bases; junction bases left unmatched: 4. In the germline V gene, CDR1 corresponds to SGHRS and CDR2 to YFSETQ. Expansion of CD8+CD57+ cells had been shown by flow cytometry in the patients chosen for sequencing. Severe acquired aplastic anemia was diagnosed in all patients according to International Study of Aplastic Anemia and Agranulocytosis and Camitta criteria. No therapy had been received by the patients at the time of blood sampling. The study deep-sequenced TCR repertoires of sorted CD4+ and CD8+ blood T cells from severe aplastic anemia patients and healthy subjects. In the USA, patient enrollment took place under clinicaltrials.gov protocols 00001620, 01623167, 00001397, 00071045, 00081523 and 00961064. Ficoll-Paque density gradient centrifugation was used to isolate peripheral blood mononuclear cells. Before DNA was extracted, CD4+ and CD8+ T cells were sorted using either FACS or magnetic beads.

This clonotype was detected many times. Its antigen is unknown. The sample holds no much larger clone one base away, and base qualities are not on file. This clonotype was obtained from a human donor with aplastic anemia. Sequenced input: sorted CD4+, CD8+, or CD8+CD57+ T cells (not recorded which) from PBMCs. Recombination linked TRBV5-1 to TRBJ2-3; TRBD2 lines up with 11 middle nucleotides. For the CDR3, the sequence is CASSQTSGVTDTQYF. The nucleotides are TGCGCCAGCAGCCAGACTAGCGGGGTGACAGATACGCAGTATTTT.